These 30 T cell receptor beta chains share one sample of origin, sequenced in a study of cytomegalovirus exposure and HLA in healthy donors. Some clones are missing from TCRdb's copy, which holds only in-frame ones; the method was immunoSEQ multiplex PCR. Among 150,000 to 200,000 clones listed, about 87% were seen once. Sequencing input: PBMCs. Source of these receptors: a woman between 25 and 40 years old in good health and CMV-seronegative.

CDR3: CASRETGDDNGNTIYF. The CDR3 DNA sequence: TGTGCCAGCAGAGAAACGGGGGACGACAATGGAAACACCATATATTTT. This chain links TRBV6-1 with TRBJ1-3, with D perhaps matching TRBD1 (5 bases). With 6 bases removed from V and 3 bases from J, the gap between germline ends came to 18 bases. The CDR3 contains 16 residues. Looked up from germline, CDR1 is MNHNS and CDR2 is SASEGT.

This sequence joins TRBV7-9 and TRBJ2-3; 10 bases map to TRBD2. Germline CDR1 SEHNR, CDR2 FQNEAQ (reference sequence). Germline trimming cut 4 bases from V and 4 bases from J; bases unmatched to any gene: 11. This CDR3 region has 17 residues. The DNA for the CDR3 is TGTGCCAGCAGCTCGACAGGTCTAGCGGGGGACCCAGATACGCAGTATTTT. This gives the protein CASSSTGLAGDPDTQYF. Supplemented by reference TRBV7-9 and TRBJ2-3, the full variable domain reads DTGVSQNPRHKITKRGQNVTFRCDPISEHNRLYWYRQTLGQGPEFLTYFQNEAQLEKSRLLSDRFSAERPKGSFSTLEIQRTEQGDSAMYLCASSSTGLAGDPDTQYFGPGTRLTVL.

This chain joins TRBV10-3 and TRBJ1-1, with a tentative D call TRBD1 (5 bases). The CDR3 extends over 12 amino acids. Germline CDR1 reads ENHRY; CDR2 reads SYGVKD. Deletions cut 4 bases from V and 3 bases from J, with 6 bases between. As DNA, the CDR3 is TGTGCCATCAGTGGGGGCTACACTGAAGCTTTCTTT. This sequence encodes CAISGGYTEAFF.

This clone has more than one count but fewer than ten. The V and J genes are TRBV4-2 and TRBJ1-2; perhaps TRBD1 as D (6 bases). There are 12 residues in the CDR3. Trimming removed 6 bases from V and 6 bases from J, with 11 bases in between. CDR1 and CDR2 (germline): LGHNA, YNFKEQ. CDR3 nucleotide sequence: TGTGCCAGCAGGCAGGGGAGCCATGGCTACACCTTC. Translating gives CASRQGSHGYTF.

V and J are TRBV2 and TRBJ1-2, with 8 bases aligning to TRBD1. V shed 9 bases, J shed 7 bases, and the junction held 10 bases outside the gene matches. The germline V gene has CDR1 SNHLY and CDR2 FYNNEI. The CDR3 runs 13 residues. The CDR3 loop is CARRGQAVGGYTF. Here the CDR3 DNA reads TGTGCCAGAAGGGGACAGGCGGTCGGTGGCTACACCTTC.

The V call is TRBV4-2, the J call TRBJ1-1, with D unresolved. Germline loops: CDR1 LGHNA, CDR2 YNFKEQ. The ends were cut back, 4 bases at V and 5 bases at J, with 11 bases in the middle. The CDR3 extends over 13 amino acids. CDR3 sequence: CASSPGGGTEAFF. CDR3 nucleotides: TGTGCCAGCAGCCCGGGAGGCGGAACTGAAGCTTTCTTT.

The rearrangement uses TRBV29-1 and TRBJ2-1; 7 bases line up with TRBD1. Germline V CDR1 and CDR2: SQVTM, ANQGSEA. The CDR3 covers 12 residues. Germline trimming cut 4 bases from V and 8 bases from J; bases unmatched to any gene: 5. The CDR3 DNA follows: TGCAGCGTTGGACAGGGTCCTTATGAGCAGTTCTTC. This codes for CSVGQGPYEQFF.

The chain recombines TRBV5-4 with TRBJ2-2, with D possibly being TRBD2 (7 bases). The V end lost 6 bases, the J end lost 2 bases, and 20 bases lay between the germline ends. This CDR3 comprises 17 residues. Germline V CDR1 and CDR2: SGHNT, YYREEE (reference sequence). The CDR3 here is CASTPRLAGANTGELFF. DNA of the CDR3: TGTGCCAGCACCCCCAGGTTGGCGGGGGCAAACACCGGGGAGCTGTTTTTT.

The chain joins TRBV9 to TRBJ2-3; D might be TRBD2 (6 bases). CDR3 length: 16 amino acids. The V end lost 4 bases, the J end lost 2 bases, and 17 bases lay between the germline ends. Germline lookup yields CDR1 SGDLS and CDR2 YYNGEE. The CDR3 DNA reads as TGTGCCAGCAGCTTCACATCCGGGAGTTCCACAGATACGCAGTATTTT. Protein product: CASSFTSGSSTDTQYF.

This clone occurred once. The gene calls are TRBV5-5 and TRBJ2-7; the match to TRBD1 covers 7 bases. Germline V gene lookup returns CDR1 SGHKS and CDR2 YYEKEE (reference sequence). CDR3 length equals 14 residues. The V gene end was trimmed by 4 bases and the J gene end by 0 bases; junction bases not matched to a gene: 4. The CDR3 nucleotides read TGTGCCAGCAGCCTCCGGGACAGCTCCTACGAGCAGTACTTC. It is translated as CASSLRDSSYEQYF.

This clone appeared a single time. CDR3 loop: CASSPFTGQGEDEQYF. The CDR3 DNA is TGTGCCAGCTCACCATTTACGGGACAGGGTGAGGACGAGCAGTACTTC. V and J are TRBV18 and TRBJ2-7; TRBD1 matches 9 bases. The CDR3 extends over 16 amino acids. Germline CDR1 KGHSH, CDR2 LQKENI. The trim removed 2 bases at V and 5 bases at J, leaving 10 bases unmatched.

This sequence joins TRBV10-2 and TRBJ1-6; D perhaps matches TRBD1 (5 bases). The CDR3 has 15 residues. V gave up 6 bases and J gave up 0 bases, with 9 bases separating them. From germline, CDR1 is WSHSY and CDR2 SAAADI. In DNA, the CDR3 is TGCGCCAGCAGAATCGACAGCTCCTATAATTCACCCCTCCACTTT. This encodes CASRIDSSYNSPLHF.

This rearrangement joins TRBV27 to TRBJ2-1, with 9 bases that match TRBD2. Germline CDR1 MNHEY, CDR2 SMNVEV (reference sequence). V lost 7 bases, J lost 4 bases, and 8 bases stayed unmatched. This CDR3 contains 15 residues. Here the CDR3 DNA reads TGTGCCAGCAAGACGCGGGGGGGTATATACAATGAGCAGTTCTTC. Its translation is CASKTRGGIYNEQFF.

V and J are TRBV19 and TRBJ1-1; the D gene is possibly TRBD1 (5 bases). Germline V gene data show CDR1 as LNHDA and CDR2 as SQIVND (reference sequence). The germline V and J ends were trimmed by 3 bases and 3 bases, with 11 bases remaining between them. CDR3 length: 14 residues. The CDR3 DNA reads TGTGCCAGTAGTATTGGGGGGGGAGACACTGAAGCTTTCTTT. Translating it yields CASSIGGGDTEAFF.

This clone is a singleton in its sample. The J gene is TRBJ2-1, the V gene TRBV29-1; 7 bases are a match to TRBD2. The length of the CDR3 is 13 residues. Unmatched junction bases numbered 6, after V lost 2 bases and J lost 8 bases. Germline lookup yields CDR1 SQVTM and CDR2 ANQGSEA. This chain's CDR3 is CSVELAVADEQFF. CDR3 sequence (DNA): TGCAGCGTTGAACTAGCGGTGGCGGATGAGCAGTTCTTC.

This chain links TRBV5-6 with TRBJ1-3, with 8 bases matching TRBD1. V gave up 2 bases and J gave up 2 bases; unmatched junction bases: 3. This CDR3 is built from 15 residues. The germline V gene encodes CDR1 SGHDT and CDR2 YYEEEE. This chain's CDR3 is CASSLPGQAGNTIYF. The DNA for the CDR3 is TGTGCCAGCAGCTTACCGGGACAGGCTGGAAACACCATATATTTT.

This chain uses TRBV29-1 with TRBJ2-5, with D possibly TRBD2 on 6 matching bases. V was shortened by 8 bases and J by 0 bases, with 16 bases between the two germline ends. The CDR3 runs 14 residues. Germline CDR1 is SQVTM and CDR2 is ANQGSEA. In nucleotides, the CDR3 is TGCAGCCACCCCGCTAGGACTAACCAAGAGACCCAGTACTTC. Amino acid sequence: CSHPARTNQETQYF. Full variable domain (outside the CDR3, taken from reference TRBV29-1 and TRBJ2-5): SAVISQKPSRDICQRGTSLTIQCQVDSQVTMMFWYRQQPGQSLTLIATANQGSEATYESGFVIDKFPISRPNLTFSTLTVSNMSPEDSSIYLCSHPARTNQETQYFGPGTRLLVL.

J is TRBJ1-2 and V is TRBV9; possible D gene TRBD1, 6 bases. The CDR3 is made up of 15 amino acids. V dropped 3 bases and J dropped 3 bases, with 15 bases sitting between them. CDR1 and CDR2 (germline): SGDLS, YYNGEE. The CDR3 coding sequence is TGTGCCAGCAGCGCGACCCGGCGACAGGACTATGGCTACACCTTC. This gives the protein CASSATRRQDYGYTF.

The chain joins TRBV4-3 to TRBJ2-3; weak D call: TRBD2 (6 bases). This CDR3 has 14 amino acids. V dropped 1 base and J dropped 3 bases, with 8 bases sitting between them. Germline lookup yields CDR1 LGHNA and CDR2 YSLEER. The chain's CDR3 is CASSQAGRTDTQYF. The CDR3 nucleotides are TGCGCCAGCAGCCAAGCCGGGAGAACAGATACGCAGTATTTT.

CDR3 residues: CATSPDRSYEQYF. As DNA, the CDR3 is TGTGCCACCAGCCCTGACAGGTCCTACGAGCAGTACTTC. J is TRBJ2-7 and V is TRBV15; TRBD1 is a possible D gene (6 bases). V lost 5 bases and J 1 base, leaving 9 bases between the germline ends. CDR1 LNHNV and CDR2 YYDKDF come from the germline V gene (reference sequence). CDR3 length: 13 amino acids.

This chain uses TRBV2 with TRBJ2-7, with 9 bases lining up with TRBD2. Germline CDR1 SNHLY, CDR2 FYNNEI. This CDR3 spans 14 amino acids. V shed 6 bases and J 2 bases; nucleotides not matched to a gene: 5. CDR3 amino acids: CASSVAGDPYEQYF. In DNA, the CDR3 is TGTGCCAGCAGCGTAGCGGGGGACCCCTACGAGCAGTACTTC.

The rearrangement uses TRBV6-1 and TRBJ2-3, with a weak D call TRBD1 (5 bases). Germline-derived CDR1 and CDR2 are MNHNS and SASEGT. The CDR3 length is 14 residues. With 2 bases removed from V and 6 bases from J, the gap between germline ends came to 12 bases. The CDR3 spells CASSETQGKDTQYF. CDR3 DNA: TGTGCCAGCAGTGAAACGCAGGGTAAGGATACGCAGTATTTT.

The CDR3 loop is CASSYSLSTEAFF. The CDR3 DNA reads as TGTGCCAGCAGTTATTCCCTTAGCACTGAAGCTTTCTTT. The chain employs TRBV6-6 and TRBJ1-1, with D uncertain. V lost 3 bases to trimming and J lost 4 bases, with 9 bases between them. CDR1 and CDR2 from the germline V gene are MNHNY and SVGAGI (reference sequence). The CDR3 totals 13 residues.

This sequence joins TRBV4-1 and TRBJ1-1; maybe TRBD1 (5 bases). The CDR3 covers 14 residues. The germline V gene encodes CDR1 MGHRA and CDR2 YSYEKL. V lost 0 bases and J 4 bases, leaving 9 bases between the germline ends. In DNA form, the CDR3 reads TGCGCCAGCAGCCAAGAGGCCAGGGTCACTGAAGCTTTCTTT. Translation gives CASSQEARVTEAFF.

The rearrangement joins TRBV5-1 to TRBJ1-5, with TRBD1 identical over 10 bases. This CDR3 is 16 amino acids long. The V and J ends lost 4 bases and 2 bases, in that order; junction bases with no gene match: 6. The germline gives CDR1 SGHRS, CDR2 YFSETQ. CDR3 region: CASSDGTGAGNQPQHF. The CDR3 nucleotides are TGCGCCAGCAGCGACGGGACAGGGGCTGGCAATCAGCCCCAGCATTTT.

J is TRBJ2-2 and V is TRBV7-8; 9 bases map to TRBD2. Germline CDR1 and CDR2: SGHVS and FQNEAQ. V trimming: 2 bases; J trimming: 6 bases; junction bases outside the gene matches: 10. CDR3 length: 17 amino acids. The CDR3 sequence is CASSLLAGLGAAGELFF. The DNA of the CDR3 is TGTGCCAGCAGCTTACTAGCGGGGTTGGGTGCCGCCGGGGAGCTGTTTTTT. The entire variable domain, with the rest obtained from reference TRBV7-8 and TRBJ2-2, is as follows: GAGVSQSPRYKVAKRGQDVALRCDPISGHVSLFWYQQALGQGPEFLTYFQNEAQLDKSGLPSDRFFAERPEGSVSTLKIQRTQQEDSAVYLCASSLLAGLGAAGELFFGEGSRLTVL.

The V gene is TRBV15, the J gene TRBJ1-1; TRBD1 aligns across 9 bases. J was trimmed by 5 bases and V by 3 bases; bases with no gene match: 7. CDR1 LNHNV and CDR2 YYDKDF come from the germline V gene (reference sequence). The CDR3 covers 15 residues. As DNA, the CDR3 is TGTGCCACCAGCAGCGACAGGGGGTCGCGAACTGAAGCTTTCTTT. Its protein is CATSSDRGSRTEAFF.

On this clone itself: This CDR3 is also generated by other DNA sequences in the sample. J is TRBJ2-1 and V is TRBV5-1; D perhaps matches TRBD2 (6 bases). The V end was cut by 0 bases, the J end by 6 bases, with 7 bases between. This CDR3 spans 13 amino acids. CDR1 is SGHRS, CDR2 YFSETQ, per germline. The CDR3, as DNA: TGCGCCAGCAGCTTGGCGCGGGGCAATGAGCAGTTCTTC. It yields the protein CASSLARGNEQFF.

This clone was detected only once. The chain uses TRBV5-1 and TRBJ2-3; D is ambiguous. This CDR3 is built from 16 residues. Germline assignment: CDR1 SGHRS and CDR2 YFSETQ. The V end lost 4 bases, the J end lost 3 bases, and 18 bases lay between the germline ends. The DNA of the CDR3 is TGCGCCAGCAGCCTGAAAGCTAGAGTCGGAACAGATACGCAGTATTTT. Amino acids: CASSLKARVGTDTQYF.

The chain has TRBV2 and TRBJ2-1; 16 nucleotides agree with TRBD2. V was clipped by 6 bases and J by 0 bases; unmatched bases: 8. Germline loops: CDR1 SNHLY, CDR2 FYNNEI. This CDR3 is 19 amino acids long. CDR3 amino acids: CASRRSGTSGGGSYNEQFF. The CDR3, as DNA: TGTGCCAGCAGGAGGTCCGGGACTAGCGGGGGGGGCTCCTACAATGAGCAGTTCTTC.